The 29 T cell receptor beta chains listed next were all sequenced from one sample in a study of T cells in Graves' hyperthyroidism and ophthalmopathy. The CDR3 regions of TCR beta were amplified from RNA transcripts. First-round RT-PCR of the TCR CDR3 relied on the HTBI primer set. TCRdb redid the calling of the multiplex PCR reads with MiXCR, one entry per CDR3 protein. Of 250,000 to 300,000 distinct CDR3 sequences in the sample, less than 20% were seen once. The sample was blood. The receptor source for this set is a man aged 50-59 years with Graves' ophthalmopathy.

This clonotype was observed a few times. One end of the junction is discordant with germline, which a read error may explain. The chain combines TRBV4-1 with TRBJ1-5, with a weak D call TRBD1 (5 bases). The CDR3 spans 15 residues. Germline CDR1 MGHRA, CDR2 YSYEKL. CDR3 coding DNA: TGCGCCAGCAGCCAAGAACGACAGAATAATCAGCCCCAACATTTT. As protein: CASSQERQNNQPQHF.

A remark on this clonotype: The junction differs from germline at one of its ends, possibly a read error. The chain couples TRBV5-4 to TRBJ2-1; a possible D gene is TRBD2 (6 bases). Per the germline V gene, CDR1 is SGHNT and CDR2 is YYREEE (reference sequence). CDR3 length equals 14 residues. The CDR3 region is CASTSRDSTFGQFF. The CDR3 nucleotides read TGCGCCAGCACCTCCAGGGACTCCACGTTTGGGCAGTTCTTC.

V is TRBV6-5 and J is TRBJ2-1, with 14 nucleotides matching TRBD2. Germline loops: CDR1 MNHEY, CDR2 SVGAGI. After removal of 2 bases from V and 8 bases from J, the junction contained 2 bases not matched to a gene. The CDR3 covers 15 residues. CDR3 protein: CASSYGLAGGDEQFF. For the CDR3, the DNA is TGTGCCAGCAGTTACGGACTAGCGGGAGGCGATGAGCAGTTCTTC.

The rearrangement links TRBV18 to TRBJ2-2; D is undetermined. The CDR3 contains 11 residues. V lost 9 bases, J lost 6 bases, and 8 bases lay in between. The germline CDR1 and CDR2 sequences are KGHSH and LQKENI. The CDR3 region has the DNA TGTGCCAGTAATCGACCCGGGGAGCTGTTTTTT. Protein sequence: CASNRPGELFF.

This clonotype was detected ten times or more. This rearrangement joins TRBV24-1 to TRBJ2-7, with D perhaps TRBD2 (6 bases). The germline V and J ends were trimmed by 5 bases and 0 bases, with 13 bases remaining between them. CDR3 length: 15 amino acids. Germline CDR1 and CDR2: KGHDR and SFDVKD. The CDR3 here is CATSVGGAGSYEQYF. The CDR3 DNA is TGTGCCACCAGTGTTGGCGGGGCGGGCTCCTACGAGCAGTACTTC.

This clonotype was observed many times. The chain is built from TRBV28 and TRBJ1-2; 7 nucleotides agree with TRBD1. V gave up 5 bases and J gave up 0 bases; unmatched junction bases: 3. Germline values: CDR1 MDHEN, CDR2 SYDVKM. The CDR3 contains 14 residues. The CDR3 reads CASSSGTANYGYTF. CDR3 nucleotide sequence: TGTGCCAGCAGTAGCGGGACAGCTAACTATGGCTACACCTTC.

This clonotype was seen only a few times. The J gene is TRBJ2-5, the V gene TRBV27, with D perhaps TRBD2 (6 bases). The CDR3 runs 15 residues. V lost 5 bases and J 2 bases, leaving 15 bases between the germline ends. Germline V lookup: CDR1 MNHEY, CDR2 SMNVEV (reference sequence). CDR3 nucleotides: TGTGCCAGCAGTCCAGCGGGCCTAAAACAAGAGACCCAGTACTTC. Translation gives CASSPAGLKQETQYF.

This clonotype was seen at least ten times. The rearrangement joins TRBV10-3 to TRBJ2-5; a weak D match, TRBD2 (6 bases). V lost 3 bases and J 2 bases, leaving 25 bases between the germline ends. In germline, CDR1 is ENHRY, CDR2 SYGVKD. The CDR3 runs 19 residues. In DNA, the CDR3 is TGTGCCATCAGTGATAGTCGAGTCGGAAAGGAGGGGTTACAAGAGACCCAGTACTTC. Protein: CAISDSRVGKEGLQETQYF.

The table lists this clonotype with many counts. The chain links TRBV28 to TRBJ1-2, with D hard to call. The V end lost 2 bases, the J end lost 4 bases, and 11 bases lay between the germline ends. Germline V CDR1 and CDR2: MDHEN, SYDVKM. The CDR3 has 14 amino acids. Here the CDR3 DNA reads TGTGCCAGCAGTTTAGTGGAATTCGGCTATGGCTACACCTTC. This codes for CASSLVEFGYGYTF.

A few counts support this clonotype. This chain joins TRBV7-9 and TRBJ1-4; D uncertain. The ends were cut back, 4 bases at V and 0 bases at J, with 12 bases in the middle. Germline V gives CDR1 SEHNR, CDR2 FQNEAQ (reference sequence). The CDR3 is 16 residues long. DNA of the CDR3: TGTGCCAGCAGCTCGCCAACGGCTGCAACTAATGAAAAACTGTTTTTT. This translates into CASSSPTAATNEKLFF.

About this clonotype itself: At one end, the junction sequence differs from germline, possibly due to a read error. The CDR3 sequence: CANSFDSYEQYF. The CDR3 DNA sequence: TGTGCCAACAGTTTCGACAGCTACGAGCAGTACTTC. The chain couples TRBV27 to TRBJ2-7; D may be TRBD1 (5 bases). The CDR3 spans 12 residues. Per the germline V gene, CDR1 is MNHEY and CDR2 is SMNVEV (reference sequence).

V gene TRBV5-4 combines with J gene TRBJ1-2; TRBD1 agrees at 9 bases. Looked up from germline, CDR1 is SGHNT and CDR2 is YYREEE (reference sequence). Losses at the gene ends were 3 bases for V and 2 bases for J; bases not matched to a gene: 5. The CDR3 consists of 15 residues. The CDR3 nucleotides read TGTGCCAGCAGCTCCGGGACAGGGTTAAACTATGGCTACACCTTC. It yields the protein CASSSGTGLNYGYTF.

The DNA for the CDR3 is TGTGCCAGCAGGCCGGACAGGACACGCCGTCAGCCCCAGCATTTT. Its protein product is CASRPDRTRRQPQHF. The V call is TRBV6-1, the J call TRBJ1-5, with 7 bases lining up with TRBD1. The germline CDR1 and CDR2 sequences are MNHNS and SASEGT. V shed 6 bases, J shed 6 bases, and the junction held 11 bases outside the gene matches. The CDR3 has 15 amino acids.

About this clonotype itself: The junction departs from germline at one end; a sequencing error may be responsible. The chain uses TRBV7-9 and TRBJ2-5, with TRBD1 identical over 7 bases. CDR1 is SEHNR and CDR2 is FQNEAQ in the germline V gene (reference sequence). The CDR3 contains 13 residues. The CDR3 protein is CASSTDRVETRYF. In DNA form, the CDR3 reads TGTGCCAGCAGCACCGACAGGGTCGAGACCCGGTACTTC.

This clonotype was seen ten or more times. The chain is built from TRBV20-1 and TRBJ2-7, with no clear D. Germline V gene data show CDR1 as DFQATT and CDR2 as SNEGSKA (reference sequence). The CDR3 totals 11 residues. Trimming stripped 6 bases from V and 5 bases from J, with 11 bases between. The CDR3 DNA sequence: TGCAGTGCCCCTCGTGGGGACGAGCAGTACTTC. The encoded protein is CSAPRGDEQYF.

J is TRBJ2-7 and V is TRBV29-1; possible D gene TRBD2, 5 bases. Per the germline V gene, CDR1 is SQVTM and CDR2 is ANQGSEA. This CDR3 has 13 residues. V lost 0 bases and J lost 3, with 9 bases in between. The CDR3 DNA reads TGCAGCGTTGAAGATGAGGGATACTACGAGCAGTACTTC. Its protein is CSVEDEGYYEQYF.

This clonotype was counted ten times or more. The gene calls are TRBV7-3 and TRBJ2-1, with 11 bases aligning to TRBD1. The V and J ends lost 3 bases and 6 bases, in that order; junction bases with no gene match: 4. This CDR3 is built from 15 residues. Germline V gene lookup returns CDR1 SGHTA and CDR2 FQGTGA. CDR3 DNA: TGTGCCAGCAGCTTCCTGGGACAGGGGGTCAATGAGCAGTTCTTC. Translating it yields CASSFLGQGVNEQFF.

The V and J genes are TRBV7-6 and TRBJ2-5; TRBD2 matches 8 bases. Germline CDR1 reads SGHVS; CDR2 reads FNYEAQ. CDR3 length equals 13 residues. V shed 11 bases, J shed 5 bases, and the junction held 10 bases outside the gene matches. The CDR3 sequence: CAGGREGRETQYF. CDR3 in DNA: TGTGCCGGCGGCCGGGAGGGTCGGGAGACCCAGTACTTC.

Only a few counts were recorded for this clonotype. The chain combines TRBV10-3 with TRBJ2-6; 7 bases agree with TRBD1. Trimming took 8 bases from V and 0 from J; bases not matched to a gene: 10. The V gene's germline CDR1 is ENHRY and CDR2 SYGVKD. The CDR3 has 17 residues. The CDR3, as DNA: TGTGCCATCCGGCCGAGACAGGGAAGCTCTGGGGCCAACGTCCTGACTTTC. Translating it yields CAIRPRQGSSGANVLTF.

This clonotype was picked up many times. The CDR3 nucleotides are TGTGCCAGCAGCCTCGAGGGGACAGGGTACTACGAGCAGTACTTC. Its translation: CASSLEGTGYYEQYF. The rearrangement uses TRBV3-1 and TRBJ2-7; 9 bases align to TRBD1. With V trimmed by 4 bases and J by 3 bases, 7 bases remained unmatched. The CDR3 is 15 amino acids. Germline V lookup: CDR1 LGHDT, CDR2 YNNKEL (reference sequence).

A few counts support this clonotype. The genes are TRBV20-1 and TRBJ1-2; TRBD1 is a possible D gene (5 bases). The CDR3 extends over 14 amino acids. In germline, CDR1 is DFQATT, CDR2 SNEGSKA (reference sequence). V lost 6 bases and J lost 6, with 20 bases in between. CDR3 amino acids: CSATLDGRAHGYTF. DNA for the CDR3: TGCAGTGCCACACTCGACGGCAGGGCCCATGGCTACACCTTC.

This clonotype has just a few counts. V gene TRBV10-3 combines with J gene TRBJ2-5; a possible D gene is TRBD1 (5 bases). CDR3 length: 14 residues. V lost 0 bases and J lost 1, with 6 bases in between. Per the germline V gene, CDR1 is ENHRY and CDR2 is SYGVKD. The CDR3 nucleotides read TGTGCCATCAGTGAGTCAGGGGCCCAAGAGACCCAGTACTTC. Its translation: CAISESGAQETQYF.

The genes are TRBV3-1 and TRBJ2-7, with 14 positions matching TRBD2. Germline values: CDR1 LGHDT, CDR2 YNNKEL (reference sequence). The J segment lost 3 bases and the V segment lost 4 bases, leaving 5 bases of the junction unmatched. This CDR3 has 16 residues. The CDR3 sequence is CASSPRTSGRFYEQYF. The CDR3 DNA reads as TGTGCCAGCAGCCCCCGGACTAGCGGGAGGTTCTACGAGCAGTACTTC.

Many counts were recorded for this clonotype. CDR3 nucleotide sequence: TGCAGTGCTAGAGTTAGCGGGAGGGCCTCGGTCAATGAGCAGTTCTTC. Encoded protein: CSARVSGRASVNEQFF. The chain couples TRBV20-1 to TRBJ2-1; TRBD2 agrees at 11 bases. The V gene's germline CDR1 is DFQATT and CDR2 SNEGSKA (reference sequence). The CDR3 loop spans 16 amino acids. The ends lost 1 base at V and 6 bases at J; junction bases unmatched: 8.

This clonotype was found many times. The rearrangement joins TRBV11-2 to TRBJ2-7; D tentatively fits TRBD1 or TRBD2 (5 bases each). V was pared by 0 bases and J by 1 base, with 10 bases between. The CDR3 runs 15 residues. The germline V gene encodes CDR1 SGHAT and CDR2 FQNNGV. The CDR3 DNA is TGTGCCAGCAGCTTAGAGAGGGGAGCTTCCTACGAGCAGTACTTC. The encoded protein is CASSLERGASYEQYF.

The sample holds many counts of this clonotype. In nucleotides, the CDR3 is TGTGCCAGCAGCTTAGTGGGGGCGAACACCGGGGAGCTGTTTTTT. It translates to CASSLVGANTGELFF. This chain joins TRBV7-9 and TRBJ2-2, with D perhaps given as TRBD1 or TRBD2 (5 bases each). Germline V gives CDR1 SEHNR, CDR2 FQNEAQ (reference sequence). The CDR3 runs to 15 residues. Trimming stripped 1 base from V and 0 bases from J, with 6 bases between.

In this sample, this clonotype turned up many times. V and J are TRBV20-1 and TRBJ2-1; TRBD2 is a possible D gene (6 bases). The CDR3 is made up of 13 amino acids. Trimming cost V 5 bases and J 5 bases, with 13 bases left between them. Germline assignment: CDR1 DFQATT and CDR2 SNEGSKA (reference sequence). In nucleotides, the CDR3 is TGCAGTGCTCTAGCTAGCGTCGACAATGAGCAGTTCTTC. This encodes CSALASVDNEQFF.

V and J are TRBV6-1 and TRBJ2-3, with unresolved D. The CDR3 runs to 15 residues. Germline CDR1 reads MNHNS; CDR2 reads SASEGT. Trimming cost V 6 bases and J 3 bases, with 16 bases left between them. This chain's CDR3 is CASSPSLKRTDTQYF. The DNA for the CDR3 is TGTGCCAGCAGCCCCAGCCTTAAAAGGACAGATACGCAGTATTTT.

V is TRBV13 and J is TRBJ2-7; 7 bases match TRBD1. This CDR3 is built from 16 residues. Germline trimming cut 5 bases from V and 2 bases from J; bases unmatched to any gene: 12. Germline V CDR1 and CDR2: PRHDT, FYEKMQ (reference sequence). The CDR3 spells CASSPQSGRGTYEQYF. The CDR3 DNA sequence: TGTGCCAGCAGCCCCCAGTCGGGCAGGGGGACCTACGAGCAGTACTTC.